This T cell receptor beta chain is from a study of OX40 agonist ivuxolimab in advanced cancers. Study-wide findings and caveats: In a subset of nonresponders, normalized T-cell clonal expansion was also low.

Method: immunoSEQ multiplex PCR; TCRdb's copy keeps in-frame clones and lacks some. The table lists almost 90,000 clones, roughly 89% of them singletons. This CDR3 comprises 14 residues. The V end was cut by 4 bases, the J end by 0 bases, with 10 bases between. Germline loops: CDR1 LNHNV, CDR2 YYDKDF (reference sequence). Turning to this clone: Its antigen remains unknown.

The chain recombines TRBV15 with TRBJ2-7; D perhaps matches TRBD2 (6 bases). This sequence was found in an adult with an advanced solid tumor such as melanoma, head and neck, liver or kidney cancer. The sequences come from CD4+ or CD8+ T cells sorted from blood, collected in a trial of the OX40 agonist ivuxolimab. CDR3 in DNA: TGTGCCACCAGCACCGGGGGAAGCTCCTACGAGCAGTACTTC. Its protein is CATSTGGSSYEQYF.